These 19 T cell receptor beta chains were all obtained from the same sample, sequenced in a study of T cell responses to AZD1222 COVID-19 vaccine (dated by TCRdb to the early 2020s). Taken with the paper, the label for time point translates to: baseline before first vaccination. Libraries were prepared through the immunoSEQ multiplex PCR assay. Here the immuneACCESS table is served through TCRdb, limited to in-frame sequences with V and J called. Missing clones are a known gap in these copies; in checked studies unresolved V genes cover under half, and the rest lacks a known reason. The sample table shows 70,000 or so clones, and around 90% are seen once. The ten biggest clones cover 24% of the sample. The sample was peripheral blood, taken on day 0 of AZD1222 vaccination. These receptor sequences come from an adult in good health.

This clone was observed a handful of times. The chain uses TRBV7-8 and TRBJ1-6, with 7 bases fitting TRBD1. The CDR3 sequence is 15 residues long. Trimming took 1 base from V and 10 from J; bases not matched to a gene: 7. Germline V gene data show CDR1 as SGHVS and CDR2 as FQNEAQ. The CDR3 here is CASSLDDREGSPLHF. The DNA for the CDR3 is TGTGCCAGCAGCTTAGATGACAGGGAAGGCTCACCCCTCCACTTT.

DNA for the CDR3: TGCAGCGTACCTAACAGGGGGTCCTACAATGAGCAGTTCTTC. Amino acids: CSVPNRGSYNEQFF. The V gene is TRBV29-1, the J gene TRBJ2-1; TRBD1 matches 8 bases. In germline, CDR1 is SQVTM, CDR2 ANQGSEA. This CDR3 comprises 14 residues. V lost 6 bases to trimming and J lost 1 base; unmatched junction nucleotides: 5.

This clone was recorded only once. The chain uses TRBV4-3 and TRBJ1-1; TRBD1 is a possible D gene (6 bases). Germline V gene lookup returns CDR1 LGHNA and CDR2 YSLEER. The CDR3 totals 17 residues. V was cut by 4 bases and J by 0 bases, with 18 bases left in between. This CDR3 is CASSRVGGAWVNTEAFF. Written as DNA, the CDR3 is TGCGCCAGCAGCCGCGTGGGGGGGGCGTGGGTGAACACTGAAGCTTTCTTT.

This clone has a single count. The chain links TRBV20-1 to TRBJ2-5; perhaps D is TRBD1 or TRBD2 (5 bases each). This CDR3 region has 11 residues. Trimming removed 3 bases at V and 9 bases at J, with 11 bases between. CDR1 and CDR2 from the germline V gene are DFQATT and SNEGSKA (reference sequence). The CDR3 coding sequence is TGCAGTGCTAGTCTTGGGGGAGCCCAGTACTTC. It specifies CSASLGGAQYF.

This chain joins TRBV11-2 and TRBJ1-2, with a tentative D call TRBD1 (5 bases). With 5 bases removed from V and 6 bases from J, the gap between germline ends came to 19 bases. The CDR3 has 15 amino acids. CDR1 and CDR2 (germline): SGHAT, FQNNGV. CDR3 bases: TGTGCCAGCAGCGAACGGGCACAAGGGGTTAATGGCTACACCTTC. Its translation is CASSERAQGVNGYTF. The variable domain in full, with the rest retrieved from reference TRBV11-2 and TRBJ1-2, is EAGVAQSPRYKIIEKRQSVAFWCNPISGHATLYWYQQILGQGPKLLIQFQNNGVVDDSQLPKDRFSAERLKGVDSTLKIQPAKLEDSAVYLCASSERAQGVNGYTFGSGTRLTVV.

The chain is built from TRBV20-1 and TRBJ1-2, with no clear D. CDR3 length: 14 amino acids. Germline CDR1 and CDR2: DFQATT and SNEGSKA (reference sequence). V was pared by 3 bases and J by 1 base, with 12 bases between. The CDR3 here is CSASHAAFNYGYTF. The CDR3 region has the DNA TGCAGTGCTAGTCACGCAGCTTTTAACTATGGCTACACCTTC.

The chain links TRBV5-4 to TRBJ2-3; TRBD2 aligns across 7 bases. The J segment lost 0 bases and the V segment lost 7 bases, leaving 11 bases of the junction unmatched. The CDR3 has 16 residues. CDR1 is SGHNT, CDR2 YYREEE, per germline (reference sequence). The CDR3 coding sequence is TGTGCCAGCCGAGAGGCAGCGGGGCGCAGCACAGATACGCAGTATTTT. Encoded protein: CASREAAGRSTDTQYF.

This chain connects TRBV5-5 to TRBJ1-2; D gene uncertain. The CDR3 spans 13 residues. Looked up from germline, CDR1 is SGHKS and CDR2 is YYEKEE (reference sequence). Trimming shortened V by 1 base and J by 4 bases, and 8 bases separated the two germline ends. CDR3 nucleotides: TGTGCCAGCAGCTTGCCGAGCCTCTATGGCTACACCTTC. Its protein is CASSLPSLYGYTF.

J is TRBJ1-1 and V is TRBV5-5; tentatively, D is TRBD1 (5 bases). Trimming took 1 base from V and 8 from J, leaving 6 bases between them. CDR1 and CDR2 from the germline V gene are SGHKS and YYEKEE (reference sequence). The CDR3 contains 11 residues. CDR3 sequence: CASSLNREAFF. The CDR3 nucleotides read TGTGCCAGCAGCTTGAACAGGGAAGCTTTCTTT.

The V and J genes are TRBV2 and TRBJ1-1; D gene uncertain. This CDR3 comprises 14 residues. Germline V gene lookup returns CDR1 SNHLY and CDR2 FYNNEI. V was clipped by 9 bases and J by 4 bases, with 18 bases between them. DNA for the CDR3: TGTGCCAGAACCCGTACGGGTGGCGTCACTGAAGCTTTCTTT. Its translation is CARTRTGGVTEAFF. The whole variable domain, remainder taken from reference TRBV2 and TRBJ1-1, is EPEVTQTPSHQVTQMGQEVILRCVPISNHLYFYWYRQILGQKVEFLVSFYNNEISEKSEIFDDQFSVERPDGSNFTLKIRSTKLEDSAMYFCARTRTGGVTEAFFGQGTRLTVV.

The chain links TRBV10-3 to TRBJ2-7, with 7 bases matching TRBD1. The CDR3 covers 13 residues. V was clipped by 8 bases and J by 0 bases; unmatched bases: 4. CDR1 and CDR2 from the germline V gene are ENHRY and SYGVKD. The CDR3 loop is CAIGAGGSYEQYF. The DNA for the CDR3 is TGTGCCATCGGGGCAGGGGGCTCCTACGAGCAGTACTTC.

This clone was detected only a few times. This chain connects TRBV7-2 to TRBJ1-1; TRBD1 aligns across 9 bases. V lost 4 bases and J lost 0; bases outside the gene matches: 3. Germline V gene lookup returns CDR1 SGHTA and CDR2 FQGNSA. The CDR3 spans 15 residues. CDR3 in DNA: TGTGCCAGCAGCTCACAGGGGGCGCTGAACACTGAAGCTTTCTTT. Its protein product is CASSSQGALNTEAFF.

CDR3 loop: CASSPRRGFLLYEQYF. As DNA, the CDR3 is TGTGCCAGCTCACCACGACGAGGGTTTCTTCTATACGAGCAGTACTTC. This chain uses TRBV18 with TRBJ2-7; a possible D gene is TRBD2 (5 bases). The germline CDR1 and CDR2 sequences are KGHSH and LQKENI. Deletions cut 1 base from V and 4 bases from J, with 17 bases between. There are 16 residues in the CDR3.

The rearrangement joins TRBV6-1 to TRBJ1-5; 9 bases fit TRBD1. This CDR3 has 16 residues. Trimming cost V 4 bases and J 8 bases; bases outside gene matches: 12. CDR1 is MNHNS and CDR2 is SASEGT in the germline V gene. CDR3 nucleotide sequence: TGTGCCAGCAGTGCGTCTCCGGGACAGGGAACTGAGCCCCAGCATTTT. It yields the protein CASSASPGQGTEPQHF.

This clone was detected once. The CDR3 region is CASSQVEGNEQFF. CDR3 DNA sequence: TGCGCCAGCAGCCAAGTAGAGGGCAATGAGCAGTTCTTC. This chain connects TRBV4-3 to TRBJ2-1, with a tentative D call TRBD2 (5 bases). This CDR3 region has 13 residues. Trimming shortened V by 1 base and J by 6 bases, and 7 bases separated the two germline ends. CDR1 and CDR2 (germline): LGHNA, YSLEER.

The chain uses TRBV7-9 and TRBJ1-4; TRBD1 matches at 7 bases. Germline V gives CDR1 SEHNR, CDR2 FQNEAQ (reference sequence). This CDR3 region has 16 residues. V was clipped by 5 bases and J by 7 bases; unmatched bases: 13. In DNA form, the CDR3 reads TGTGCCAGCAGCCCCCCAGGGGGGGTCTCATCTGAAAAACTGTTTTTT. Its protein product is CASSPPGGVSSEKLFF.

CDR3 loop: CASSGEMTGILLGYTF. The CDR3 region has the DNA TGTGCCAGCAGTGGGGAAATGACCGGGATCCTCTTAGGCTACACCTTC. The gene calls are TRBV2 and TRBJ1-2; D gene ambiguous. This CDR3 is 16 amino acids long. Trimming cost V 4 bases and J 8 bases, with 23 bases left between them. CDR1 SNHLY and CDR2 FYNNEI come from the germline V gene. Together with reference TRBV2 and TRBJ1-2, the CDR3 gives the full variable domain: EPEVTQTPSHQVTQMGQEVILRCVPISNHLYFYWYRQILGQKVEFLVSFYNNEISEKSEIFDDQFSVERPDGSNFTLKIRSTKLEDSAMYFCASSGEMTGILLGYTFGSGTRLTVV.

This sequence joins TRBV7-2 and TRBJ1-2; TRBD1 might be the D (5 bases). CDR1 and CDR2 from the germline V gene are SGHTA and FQGNSA. V lost 6 bases and J lost 8, with 19 bases in between. This CDR3 has 14 amino acids. This chain's CDR3 is CASRPDEPGNGYTF. The DNA for the CDR3 is TGTGCCAGCAGGCCCGATGAGCCAGGGAACGGCTACACCTTC.

The rearrangement uses TRBV3-1 (or the pseudogene TRBV3-2) and TRBJ1-6, with a tentative D call TRBD1 (5 bases). Trimming stripped 1 base from V and 10 bases from J, with 14 bases between. The CDR3 loop spans 15 amino acids. Germline CDR1 and CDR2: LGHDT and YNNKEL (reference sequence). As DNA, the CDR3 is TGTGCCAGCAGCCAAGTCGTAGGGGCAGGGTCACCCCTCCACTTT. Its translation: CASSQVVGAGSPLHF.